The clone carrying this TCR beta chain was found a few times. The source of the sample is a study of OX40 agonist ivuxolimab in advanced cancers. Study context: While on treatment, patients had intravenous ivuxolimab at 0.01 to 10 mg/kg every 2 weeks. Dose-escalation patients' cancers were hepatocellular carcinoma, melanoma, renal cell or head and neck cancer.

The CDR3 is 13 residues long. Germline V CDR1 and CDR2: MNHEY, SMNVEV (reference sequence). V was clipped by 5 bases and J by 1 base, with 9 bases between them. The data were produced by immunoSEQ multiplex PCR, yet TCRdb's version contains in-frame clones alone and is incomplete. The sample lists around 67,000 clones; 90% to 95% were seen once. The clonotype originates from an adult with an advanced solid tumor such as melanoma, head and neck, liver or kidney cancer. The rearrangement links TRBV27 to TRBJ2-7, with TRBD2 as a possible D gene (5 bases). The source was CD4+ or CD8+ T cells sorted from blood, collected in a trial of the OX40 agonist ivuxolimab. The CDR3 loop is CASSPSGSYEQYF. CDR3 bases: TGTGCCAGCAGTCCCTCGGGGTCCTACGAGCAGTACTTC.